Listed below are T cell receptor beta chains from one sample, sequenced in a study of regulatory T cells in long-lasting Graves disease. TCRdb processed the multiplex PCR reads anew with MiXCR; each CDR3 protein has one entry. The sample includes 360,000 or so distinct CDR3 sequences, 12% of them seen just once. The same specimen was also included in a second study, on T cells in Graves' hyperthyroidism and ophthalmopathy.

The sequenced sample was peripheral blood mononuclear cells (PBMCs), obtained at new diagnosis, from a patient treated with antithyroid drugs. The source of these receptors is a young woman with Graves disease. Both conserved end residues are part of each CDR3. A D gene is named only where the DNA matches it firmly. The size of a clone is reported for some rows only, either as once, few or many, or as a class for expanded clones.

>TRBD2|TRBJ2-1|many|TRBV3-1
TGTGCCAGCAGCCCTCAGGCGGGACTCTTCGTGGGGGGGGTGGACAATGAGCAGTTCTTC
CASSPQAGLFVGGVDNEQFF
>NA|TRBJ1-2|many|TRBV7-3
TGTGCCAGCAGCACTATGGGAACTGACTATGGCTACACCTTC
CASSTMGTDYGYTF
>NA|TRBJ2-5|many|TRBV3-1
TGTGCCAGCAGCCCCGACTTTACTAGTGAAGAGACCCAGTACTTC
CASSPDFTSEETQYF
>NA|TRBJ2-3|many|TRBV7-2
TGTGCCAGCAATCGGGAGACGGGCACAGATACGCAGTATTTT
CASNRETGTDTQYF
>NA|TRBJ1-1|many|TRBV7-9
TGTGCCAGCAGCTTATTGGTTGGGTCTGAAGCTTTCTTT
CASSLLVGSEAFF
>TRBD1|TRBJ1-4|NA|TRBV28
TGTGCCAGCAGGACAACAGGGGGCGATGAAAAACTGTTTTTT
CASRTTGGDEKLFF
>TRBD1|TRBJ1-5|many|TRBV27
TGTGCCAGCAGTCAAATCGCCGGGACAGGCAATTATCGCGGGTTACAGCCCCAGCATTTT
CASSQIAGTGNYRGLQPQHF
>NA|TRBJ1-1|many|TRBV3-1
TGTGCCAGCAGCCCCGAGGGCCTAAGGGCCGAAGCTTTCTTT
CASSPEGLRAEAFF
>NA|TRBJ1-2|few|TRBV12-3/TRBV12-4
TGTGCCAGCAGTTTGATTGGTCGTCGGGTCTATGGCTACACCTTC
CASSLIGRRVYGYTF
>NA|TRBJ2-3|many|TRBV7-2
TGTGCCAGCAGCTTAGGCATTGGGGGGACGCAGTATTTT
CASSLGIGGTQYF
>TRBD2|TRBJ2-1|many|TRBV18
TGTGCCAGCTCACCAGCTAGCGGCCCTAGGGATGAGCAGTTCTTC
CASSPASGPRDEQFF
>NA|TRBJ2-1|NA|TRBV7-6
TGTGCCAGCAGCTTAAAGTCTCCCGGGGGCTATATTGGGGGCTCCTACAATGAGCAGTTCTTC
CASSLKSPGGYIGGSYNEQFF
>NA|TRBJ2-7|many|TRBV5-6
TGTGCCAGCAGCCCGCCCTTGTGGGGCGAGCAGTACTTC
CASSPPLWGEQYF
>TRBD2|TRBJ2-1|many|TRBV5-6
TGTGCCAGCAGTCAGGCGGGGGGTCTCTACAATGAGCAGTTCTTC
CASSQAGGLYNEQFF
>NA|TRBJ2-2|many|TRBV28
TGTGCCAGCAGTCGAAAAGGAATGCTGTTCGCCGGGGAGCTGTTTTTT
CASSRKGMLFAGELFF
>NA|TRBJ1-3|few|TRBV4-2
TGTGCCGGGAGTTTCGGGGGGCCTGGAAACACCATATATTTT
CAGSFGGPGNTIYF
>TRBD2|TRBJ2-3|many|TRBV6-1
TGTGCCAGCAGCCGGACTAGCGTAGCGGTCTCAGATACGCAGTATTTT
CASSRTSVAVSDTQYF
>NA|TRBJ2-3|many|TRBV6-1
TGTGCCAGCAGCTCCGATCAAGCAGATACGCAGTATTTT
CASSSDQADTQYF
>NA|TRBJ1-1|many|TRBV6-2/TRBV6-3
TGTGCCAGCAGTTACTCGACAGTTTCGATGAACACTGAAGCTTTCTTT
CASSYSTVSMNTEAFF
>TRBD2|TRBJ2-1|many|TRBV6-2/TRBV6-3
TGTGCCAGCAGCCCCGGGACTAGCGGGACTGAGCAGTTCTTC
CASSPGTSGTEQFF
>TRBD1|TRBJ1-1|NA|TRBV7-8
TGTGCCAGCAGCATGTACAGGGGACACCGAGCTTTCTTT
CASSMYRGHRAFF
>NA|TRBJ1-1|many|TRBV5-8
TGTGCCAGCACCCGACGGGTCGACACTGAAGCTTTCTTT
CASTRRVDTEAFF
>TRBD1|TRBJ2-6|many|TRBV3-1
TGTGCCAGCAGCCATACAGGGGATCAGTCTGGGGCCAACGTCCTGACTTTC
CASSHTGDQSGANVLTF
>TRBD1|TRBJ1-2|many|TRBV7-2
TGTGCCAGCCGAAATCGTCCAACCGGGACAGGGGATGGCTACACCTTC
CASRNRPTGTGDGYTF
>TRBD1|TRBJ1-1|few|TRBV19
TGTGCCAGTAGTAGGGGGGACAGCTTGAACACTGAAGCTTTCTTT
CASSRGDSLNTEAFF
>NA|TRBJ2-1|many|TRBV6-4
TGTGCCAGCAGTGGGAGTAACGATGAGCAGTTCTTC
CASSGSNDEQFF
>TRBD1|TRBJ1-2|few|TRBV13
TGTGCCAGCAGCTTAGTCGGCAGGGGGGCCGGCTACACCTTC
CASSLVGRGAGYTF
>NA|TRBJ1-2|many|TRBV12-3/TRBV12-4
TGTGCCAGCAGTTTAAGTACAGGAATTAACTATGGCTACACCTTC
CASSLSTGINYGYTF
>TRBD2|TRBJ2-1|NA|TRBV5-1
TGCGCCAGCAGCACCCCGGCGACTAGCCGTTCCTACAATGAGCAGTTCTTC
CASSTPATSRSYNEQFF
>NA|TRBJ1-1|NA|TRBV19
TGTGCCAGTAGCGGGGGTAGTGCAGTGGTGAACACTGAAGCTTTCTTT
CASSGGSAVVNTEAFF
>NA|TRBJ2-3|many|TRBV6-2/TRBV6-3
TGTGCCAGCAGCGAACACAGTCGACAGTTTCTAGATACGCAGTATTTT
CASSEHSRQFLDTQYF
>TRBD2|TRBJ2-3|many|TRBV7-3
TGTGCCAGCAGCTTAGGACTAGCTAGCACAGATACGCAGTATTTT
CASSLGLASTDTQYF
>TRBD1|TRBJ1-1|few|TRBV12-3/TRBV12-4
TGTGCCAGCAATCGGGACAGGGGGCACACTGAAGCTTTCTTT
CASNRDRGHTEAFF
>NA|TRBJ1-4|NA|TRBV7-9
TGTGCCAGCAGCGGAGGACCGGGACCGATTAATGAAAAACTGTTTTTT
CASSGGPGPINEKLFF
>NA|TRBJ1-1|many|TRBV15
TGTGCCACCAGCAGGGAAATACACACTGAAGCTTTCTTT
CATSREIHTEAFF
>TRBD2|TRBJ2-1|few|TRBV24-1
TGTGCCACCAGTGATCTCCCCGGGGGGGGACACCAGCAGTTCTTC
CATSDLPGGGHQQFF
>TRBD1|TRBJ2-4|NA|TRBV28
TGTGCCAGCCCCTGGGACAGGGGGCGTCGTCTTGCCGAAAACATTCAGTACTTC
CASPWDRGRRLAENIQYF
>NA|TRBJ2-3|many|TRBV11-2
TGTGCCAGCAGCTTAGCCCACAGGGCTGAAAGCACAGATACGCAGTATTTT
CASSLAHRAESTDTQYF
>NA|TRBJ2-5|many|TRBV28
TGTGCCAGCAGCTTACCCTTAGAGACCCAGTACTTC
CASSLPLETQYF
>TRBD1|TRBJ1-2|many|TRBV10-3
TGTGCCATCAGGCCCGACAGGGGATCGGGGGGCTACACCTTC
CAIRPDRGSGGYTF
>TRBD2|TRBJ2-5|few|TRBV4-3
TGCGCCAGCAGCCAAGATCGGCGGGGGCAAGAGACCCAGTACTTC
CASSQDRRGQETQYF
>TRBD2|TRBJ2-5|many|TRBV28
TGTGCCAGCAGTTTCCGGTATAGCGGGGGCGGATTAGGGACCCAGTACTTC
CASSFRYSGGGLGTQYF
>NA|TRBJ2-6|NA|TRBV15
TGTGCCACCAGCAGAGATTCCCCCCAGCAGTACTCTGGGGCCAACGTCCTGACTTTC
CATSRDSPQQYSGANVLTF
>NA|TRBJ1-2|many|TRBV7-2
TGTGCCAGCAGCTTAGCCTCCACGGGGTCCGTCTATGGCTACACCTTC
CASSLASTGSVYGYTF
>NA|TRBJ2-1|many|TRBV15
TGTGCCACCAGCAGAGATGGCGGCGGGACTCCCTACAATGAGCAGTTCTTC
CATSRDGGGTPYNEQFF
>NA|TRBJ1-4|many|TRBV2
TGTGCCAGCACCCCTTTGGGCACCTTCACCAATGAAAAACTGTTTTTT
CASTPLGTFTNEKLFF
>TRBD1|TRBJ1-2|NA|TRBV29-1
TGCAGCGTCCCCGGGACAGACCTCTATGGCTACACCTTC
CSVPGTDLYGYTF
>TRBD1|TRBJ1-1|many|TRBV6-2/TRBV6-3
TGTGCCAGCAGTTACACCCCGGGACAGGGAACGTCGAACACTGAAGCTTTCTTT
CASSYTPGQGTSNTEAFF
>TRBD1|TRBJ1-4|NA|TRBV4-3
TGCGCCAGCAGAAGACAGGGCAAGGAAAAACTGTTTTTT
CASRRQGKEKLFF
>NA|TRBJ1-2|few|TRBV7-2
TGTGCCAGCAGCTTAGCGCGGAGGAATGGCTACACCTTC
CASSLARRNGYTF
>TRBD2|TRBJ2-3|NA|TRBV6-2/TRBV6-3
TGTGCCAGCAGGGGACTAGCCACAGATACGCAGTATTTT
CASRGLATDTQYF
>NA|TRBJ2-5|NA|TRBV6-1
TGTGCCAGCAGTAAGCTAGGGGACTCGTACCAAGAGACCCAGTACTTC
CASSKLGDSYQETQYF
>NA|TRBJ1-1|many|TRBV28
TGTGCCAGCAGTTCCCCTGAGCGAGGCCCTAACACTGAAGCTTTCTTT
CASSSPERGPNTEAFF
>NA|TRBJ2-7|many|TRBV27
TGTGCCAGCAGTTTATGGGGCCCCTGGGAGCAGTACTTC
CASSLWGPWEQYF
>TRBD2|TRBJ2-3|many|TRBV2
TGTGCCAGCAGTGAAGCGCTTGGGACTAGCGTCGCAGATACGCAGTATTTT
CASSEALGTSVADTQYF
>TRBD2|TRBJ2-1|many|TRBV6-2/TRBV6-3
TGTGCCAGCAGTTACCGAACTAGCGGGGTTGTCATCTACAATGAGCAGTTCTTC
CASSYRTSGVVIYNEQFF
>TRBD1|TRBJ1-5|many|TRBV6-1
TGTGCCAGCAGGCCCAAGGACAGGGACAGGGTTTGGAGGGATAGCAATCAGCCCCAGCATTTT
CASRPKDRDRVWRDSNQPQHF